The following is a T cell receptor beta chain sequence with its context. This record belongs to a study of OX40 agonist ivuxolimab in advanced cancers. Germline V gene data show CDR1 as SGHRS and CDR2 as YFSETQ. This CDR3 contains 13 residues. The ends lost 7 bases at V and 3 bases at J; junction bases unmatched: 4. The protocol was immunoSEQ multiplex PCR, while the TCRdb copy is restricted to in-frame clones and leaves out a portion. This sample has tens of thousands of clones, with 91% found just once. The chain uses TRBV5-1 and TRBJ2-7; TRBD2 matches at 10 bases. The sample was CD4+ or CD8+ T cells sorted from blood, taken in a trial of the OX40 agonist ivuxolimab. The origin of this receptor is an adult with an advanced solid tumor such as melanoma, head and neck, liver or kidney cancer. The CDR3 DNA sequence: TGCGCCAGCGGACTAGCGGAAGGCTACGAGCAGTACTTC. Translated: CASGLAEGYEQYF.